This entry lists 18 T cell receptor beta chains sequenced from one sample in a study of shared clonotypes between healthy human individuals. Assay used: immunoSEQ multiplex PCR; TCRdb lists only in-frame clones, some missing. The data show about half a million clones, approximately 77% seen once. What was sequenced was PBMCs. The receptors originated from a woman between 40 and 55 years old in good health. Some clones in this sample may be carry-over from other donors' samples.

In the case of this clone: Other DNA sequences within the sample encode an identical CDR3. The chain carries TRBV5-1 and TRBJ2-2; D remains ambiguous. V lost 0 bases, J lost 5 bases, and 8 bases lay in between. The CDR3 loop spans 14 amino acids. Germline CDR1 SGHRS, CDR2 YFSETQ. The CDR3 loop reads CASSLERPTGELFF. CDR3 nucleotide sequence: TGCGCCAGCAGCTTGGAGCGACCGACCGGGGAGCTGTTTTTT.

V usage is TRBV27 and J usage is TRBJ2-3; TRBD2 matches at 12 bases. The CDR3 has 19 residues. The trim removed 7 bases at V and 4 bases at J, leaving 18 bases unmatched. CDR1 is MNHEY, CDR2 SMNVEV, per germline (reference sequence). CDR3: CASTKLRLAGGPLSDTQYF. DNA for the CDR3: TGTGCCAGCACCAAGCTCAGGCTAGCGGGAGGGCCATTATCAGATACGCAGTATTTT.

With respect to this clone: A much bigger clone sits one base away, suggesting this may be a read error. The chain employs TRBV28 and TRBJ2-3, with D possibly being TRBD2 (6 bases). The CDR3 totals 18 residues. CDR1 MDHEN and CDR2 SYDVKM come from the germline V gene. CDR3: CAGSSLETPSGGTDTQYF. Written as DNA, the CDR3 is TGTGCCGGCAGTTCCTTGGAGACTCCCTCGGGGGGCACAGATACGCAGTATTTT.

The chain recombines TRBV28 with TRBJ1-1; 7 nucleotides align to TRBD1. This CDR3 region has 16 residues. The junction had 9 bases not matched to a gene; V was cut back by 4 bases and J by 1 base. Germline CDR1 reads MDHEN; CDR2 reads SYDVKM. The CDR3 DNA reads TGTGCCAGCAGTTCCGGGACAGTGGATGGGAACACTGAAGCTTTCTTT. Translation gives CASSSGTVDGNTEAFF.

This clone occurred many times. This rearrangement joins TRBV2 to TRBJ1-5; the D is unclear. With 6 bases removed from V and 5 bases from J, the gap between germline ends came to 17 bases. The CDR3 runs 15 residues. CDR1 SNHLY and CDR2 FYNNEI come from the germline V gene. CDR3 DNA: TGTGCCAGCAGGTACAAGGAAGGGTTTGATCAGCCCCAGCATTTT. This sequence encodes CASRYKEGFDQPQHF. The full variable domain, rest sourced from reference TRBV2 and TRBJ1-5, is EPEVTQTPSHQVTQMGQEVILRCVPISNHLYFYWYRQILGQKVEFLVSFYNNEISEKSEIFDDQFSVERPDGSNFTLKIRSTKLEDSAMYFCASRYKEGFDQPQHFGDGTRLSIL.

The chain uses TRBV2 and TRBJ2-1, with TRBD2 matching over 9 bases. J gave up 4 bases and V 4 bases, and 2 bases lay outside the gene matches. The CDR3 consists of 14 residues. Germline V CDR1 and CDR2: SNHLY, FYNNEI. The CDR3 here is CASSGTSEYNEQFF. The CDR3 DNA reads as TGTGCCAGCAGTGGGACTAGCGAGTACAATGAGCAGTTCTTC. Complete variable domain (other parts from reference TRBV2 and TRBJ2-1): EPEVTQTPSHQVTQMGQEVILRCVPISNHLYFYWYRQILGQKVEFLVSFYNNEISEKSEIFDDQFSVERPDGSNFTLKIRSTKLEDSAMYFCASSGTSEYNEQFFGPGTRLTVL.

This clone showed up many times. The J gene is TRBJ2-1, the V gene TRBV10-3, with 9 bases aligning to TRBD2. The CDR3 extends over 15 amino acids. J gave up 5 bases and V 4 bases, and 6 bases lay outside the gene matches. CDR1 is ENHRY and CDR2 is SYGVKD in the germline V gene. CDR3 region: CAISGQAGGHNEQFF. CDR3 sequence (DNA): TGTGCCATCAGTGGGCAAGCGGGAGGCCACAATGAGCAGTTCTTC.

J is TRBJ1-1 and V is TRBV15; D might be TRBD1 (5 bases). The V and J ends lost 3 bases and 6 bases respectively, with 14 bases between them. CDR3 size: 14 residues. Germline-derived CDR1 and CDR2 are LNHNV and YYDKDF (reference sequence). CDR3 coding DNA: TGTGCCACCAGCAGGGATAAAGGAGGGGCTGAAGCTTTCTTT. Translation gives CATSRDKGGAEAFF.

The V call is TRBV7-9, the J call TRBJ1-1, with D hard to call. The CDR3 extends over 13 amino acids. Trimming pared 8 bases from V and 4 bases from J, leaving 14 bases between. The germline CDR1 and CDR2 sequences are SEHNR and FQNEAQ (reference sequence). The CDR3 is CASAASRGTEAFF. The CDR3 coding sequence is TGTGCCAGCGCCGCCAGTCGGGGCACTGAAGCTTTCTTT. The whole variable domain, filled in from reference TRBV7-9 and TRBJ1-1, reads DTGVSQNPRHKITKRGQNVTFRCDPISEHNRLYWYRQTLGQGPEFLTYFQNEAQLEKSRLLSDRFSAERPKGSFSTLEIQRTEQGDSAMYLCASAASRGTEAFFGQGTRLTVV.

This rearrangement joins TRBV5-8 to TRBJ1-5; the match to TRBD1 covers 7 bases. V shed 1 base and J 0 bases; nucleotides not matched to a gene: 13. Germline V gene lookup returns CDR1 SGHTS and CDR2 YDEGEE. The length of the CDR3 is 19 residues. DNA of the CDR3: TGTGCCAGCAGCTTGTTTTTGGGTGACGGGACAGCTAGCAATCAGCCCCAGCATTTT. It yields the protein CASSLFLGDGTASNQPQHF.

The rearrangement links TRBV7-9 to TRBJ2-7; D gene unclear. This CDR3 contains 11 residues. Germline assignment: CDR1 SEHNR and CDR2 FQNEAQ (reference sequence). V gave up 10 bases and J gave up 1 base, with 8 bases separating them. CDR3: CATSRSYEQYF. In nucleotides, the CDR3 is TGTGCCACCAGTCGTTCCTACGAGCAGTACTTC.

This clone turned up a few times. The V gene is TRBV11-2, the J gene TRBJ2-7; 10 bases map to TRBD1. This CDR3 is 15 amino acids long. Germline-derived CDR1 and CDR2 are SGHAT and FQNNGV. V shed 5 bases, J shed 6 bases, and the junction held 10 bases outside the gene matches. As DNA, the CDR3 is TGTGCCAGCAGCCGGTCGGGGACAGGGGAGGGCGAGCAGTACTTC. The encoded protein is CASSRSGTGEGEQYF.

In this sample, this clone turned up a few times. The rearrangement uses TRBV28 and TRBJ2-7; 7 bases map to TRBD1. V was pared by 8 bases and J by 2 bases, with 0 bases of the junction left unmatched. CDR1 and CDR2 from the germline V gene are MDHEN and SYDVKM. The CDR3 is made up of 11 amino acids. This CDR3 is CASGTAYEQYF. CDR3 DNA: TGTGCCAGCGGGACAGCCTACGAGCAGTACTTC.

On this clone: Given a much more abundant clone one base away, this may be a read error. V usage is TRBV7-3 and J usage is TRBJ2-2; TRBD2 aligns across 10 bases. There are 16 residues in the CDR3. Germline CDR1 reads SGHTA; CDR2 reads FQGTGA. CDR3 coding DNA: TGTGCCAGCAGCGCATTAGCGGGAGGTCTTGGCGGGGAGCTGCTTTTT. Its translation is CASSALAGGLGGELLF.

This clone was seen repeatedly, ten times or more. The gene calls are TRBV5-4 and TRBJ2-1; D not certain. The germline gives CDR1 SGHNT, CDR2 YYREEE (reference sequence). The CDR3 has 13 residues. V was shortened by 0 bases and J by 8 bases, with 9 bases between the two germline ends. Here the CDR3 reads CASSLGSADEQFF. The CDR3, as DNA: TGTGCCAGCAGCTTGGGCTCCGCCGATGAGCAGTTCTTC.

The CDR3 is CASSPGGPSYNEQFF. The CDR3 DNA reads TGTGCCAGCAGCCCCGGGGGGCCGTCCTACAATGAGCAGTTCTTC. The J gene is TRBJ2-1, the V gene TRBV28, with a possible D match to TRBD2 (7 bases). Trimming pared 6 bases from V and 1 base from J, leaving 13 bases between. Germline CDR1 is MDHEN and CDR2 is SYDVKM. The length of the CDR3 is 15 residues.

The CDR3 is CASSEAPQSGYTF. As DNA, the CDR3 is TGTGCCAGCAGTGAAGCGCCACAGAGTGGCTACACCTTC. The chain recombines TRBV6-1 with TRBJ1-2, with D unresolved. The germline V gene has CDR1 MNHNS and CDR2 SASEGT. CDR3 length: 13 residues. Trimming stripped 0 bases from V and 7 bases from J, with 9 bases between.

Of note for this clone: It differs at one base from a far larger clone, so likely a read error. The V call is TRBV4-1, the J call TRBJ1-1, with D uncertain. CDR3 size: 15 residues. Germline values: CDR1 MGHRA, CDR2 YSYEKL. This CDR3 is CAGSQDGRENTEAFF. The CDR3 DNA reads TGCGCCGGCAGCCAAGATGGGAGGGAGAACACTGAAGCTTTCTTT.